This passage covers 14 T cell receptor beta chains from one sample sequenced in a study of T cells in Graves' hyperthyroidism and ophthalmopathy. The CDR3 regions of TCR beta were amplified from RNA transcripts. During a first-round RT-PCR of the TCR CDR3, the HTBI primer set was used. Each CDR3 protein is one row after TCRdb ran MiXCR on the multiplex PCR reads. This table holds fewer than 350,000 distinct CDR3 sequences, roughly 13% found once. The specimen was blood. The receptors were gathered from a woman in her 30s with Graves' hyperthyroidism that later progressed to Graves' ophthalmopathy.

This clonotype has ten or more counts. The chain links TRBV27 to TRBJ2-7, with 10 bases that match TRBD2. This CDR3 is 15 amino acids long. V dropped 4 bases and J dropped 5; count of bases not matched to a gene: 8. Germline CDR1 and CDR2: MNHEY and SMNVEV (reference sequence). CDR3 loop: CASSSPGLASNEQYF. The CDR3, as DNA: TGTGCCAGCAGTTCCCCGGGACTAGCGTCGAACGAGCAGTACTTC.

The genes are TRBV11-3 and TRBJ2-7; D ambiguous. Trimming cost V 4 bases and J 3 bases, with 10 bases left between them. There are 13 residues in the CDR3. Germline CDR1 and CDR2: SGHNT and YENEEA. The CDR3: CASSYAQYYEQYF. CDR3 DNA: TGTGCCAGCAGCTACGCCCAGTACTACGAGCAGTACTTC.

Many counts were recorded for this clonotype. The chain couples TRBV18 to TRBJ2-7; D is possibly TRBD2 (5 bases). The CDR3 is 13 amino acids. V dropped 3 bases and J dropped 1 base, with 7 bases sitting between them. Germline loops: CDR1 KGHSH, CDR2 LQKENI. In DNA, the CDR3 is TGTGCCAGCTCACCCCGGGAATCCTACGAGCAGTACTTC. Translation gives CASSPRESYEQYF. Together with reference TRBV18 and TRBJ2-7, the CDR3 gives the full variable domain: NAGVMQNPRHLVRRRGQEARLRCSPMKGHSHVYWYRQLPEEGLKFMVYLQKENIIDESGMPKERFSAEFPKEGPSILRIQQVVRGDSAAYFCASSPRESYEQYFGPGTRLTVT.

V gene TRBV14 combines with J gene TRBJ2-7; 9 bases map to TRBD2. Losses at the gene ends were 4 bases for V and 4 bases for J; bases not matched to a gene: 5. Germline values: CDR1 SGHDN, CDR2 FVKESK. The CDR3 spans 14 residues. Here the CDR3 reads CASSRAGGGYEQYF. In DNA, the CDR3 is TGTGCCAGCAGCCGCGCGGGAGGGGGTTACGAGCAGTACTTC.

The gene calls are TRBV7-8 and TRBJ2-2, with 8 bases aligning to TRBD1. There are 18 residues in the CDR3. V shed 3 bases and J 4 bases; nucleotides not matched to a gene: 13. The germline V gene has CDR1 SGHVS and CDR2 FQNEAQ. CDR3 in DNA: TGTGCCAGCAGCTTGGGGACAGGTGGCGGGCCGGTCACCGGGGAGCTGTTTTTT. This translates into CASSLGTGGGPVTGELFF.

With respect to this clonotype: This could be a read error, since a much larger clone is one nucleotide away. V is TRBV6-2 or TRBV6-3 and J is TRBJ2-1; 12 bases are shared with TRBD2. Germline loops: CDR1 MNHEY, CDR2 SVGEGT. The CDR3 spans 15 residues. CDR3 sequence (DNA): TGTGCCAGCAGGTCGACTAGCGGGAGCGGCGATGACCAGTTCTTC. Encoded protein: CASRSTSGSGDDQFF.

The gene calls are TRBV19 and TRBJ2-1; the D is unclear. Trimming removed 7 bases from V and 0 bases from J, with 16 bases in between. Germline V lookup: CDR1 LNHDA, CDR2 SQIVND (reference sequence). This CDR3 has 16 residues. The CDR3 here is CASTMGPSSSYNEQFF. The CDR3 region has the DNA TGTGCCAGTACCATGGGTCCATCTAGCTCCTACAATGAGCAGTTCTTC.

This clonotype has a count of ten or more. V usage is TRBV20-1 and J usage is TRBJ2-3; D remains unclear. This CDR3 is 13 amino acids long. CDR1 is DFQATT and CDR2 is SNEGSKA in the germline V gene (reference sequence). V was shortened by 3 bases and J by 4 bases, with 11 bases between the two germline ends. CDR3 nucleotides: TGCAGTGCTAGTTCGGTTTTAGCAGATACGCAGTATTTT. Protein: CSASSVLADTQYF.

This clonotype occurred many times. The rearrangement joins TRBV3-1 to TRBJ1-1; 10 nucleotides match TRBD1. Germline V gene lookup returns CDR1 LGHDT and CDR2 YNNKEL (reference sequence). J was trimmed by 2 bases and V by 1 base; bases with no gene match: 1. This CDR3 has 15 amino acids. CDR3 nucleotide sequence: TGTGCCAGCAGCCAAGGGACAGGGGGAAACACTGAAGCTTTCTTT. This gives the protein CASSQGTGGNTEAFF.

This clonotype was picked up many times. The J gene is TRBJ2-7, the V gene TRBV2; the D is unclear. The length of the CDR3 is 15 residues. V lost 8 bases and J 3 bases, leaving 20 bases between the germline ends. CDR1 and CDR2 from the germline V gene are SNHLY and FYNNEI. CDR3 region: CASRTRVSVLYEQYF. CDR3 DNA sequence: TGTGCCAGCCGGACCCGGGTTTCGGTACTCTACGAGCAGTACTTC.

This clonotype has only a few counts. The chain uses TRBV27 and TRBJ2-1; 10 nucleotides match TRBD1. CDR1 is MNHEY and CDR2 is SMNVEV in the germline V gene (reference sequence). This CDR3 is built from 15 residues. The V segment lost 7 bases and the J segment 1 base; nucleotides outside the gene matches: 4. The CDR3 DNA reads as TGTGCCAGCAACCCGGGACAGGGGTCCTACAATGAGCAGTTCTTC. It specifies CASNPGQGSYNEQFF.

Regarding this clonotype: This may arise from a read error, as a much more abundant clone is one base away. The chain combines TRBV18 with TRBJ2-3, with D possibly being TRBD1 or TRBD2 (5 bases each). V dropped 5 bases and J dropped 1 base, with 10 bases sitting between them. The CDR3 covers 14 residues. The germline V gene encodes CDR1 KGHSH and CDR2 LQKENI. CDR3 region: CASSARDRTDTQYF. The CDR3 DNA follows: TGTGCCAGCTCAGCACGGGACCGCACAGATACGCAGTATTTT. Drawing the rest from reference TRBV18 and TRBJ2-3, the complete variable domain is NAGVMQNPRHLVRRRGQEARLRCSPMKGHSHVYWYRQLPEEGLKFMVYLQKENIIDESGMPKERFSAEFPKEGPSILRIQQVVRGDSAAYFCASSARDRTDTQYFGPGTRLTVL.

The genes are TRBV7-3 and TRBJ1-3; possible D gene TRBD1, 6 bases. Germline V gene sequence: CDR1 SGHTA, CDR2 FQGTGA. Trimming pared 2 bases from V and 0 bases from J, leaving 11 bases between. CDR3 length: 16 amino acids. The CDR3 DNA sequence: TGTGCCAGCAGCTTATATGAGGGGGTCTCTGGAAACACCATATATTTT. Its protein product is CASSLYEGVSGNTIYF.

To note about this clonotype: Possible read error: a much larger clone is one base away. CDR3 sequence (DNA): TGTGCCAGCAGCTTAGTCATTAGCGGGAGCCACGAGCAGTACTTC. This gives the protein CASSLVISGSHEQYF. The chain combines TRBV7-8 with TRBJ2-7, with TRBD2 identical over 9 bases. The germline gives CDR1 SGHVS, CDR2 FQNEAQ. CDR3 length: 15 amino acids. The trim removed 1 base at V and 5 bases at J, leaving 6 bases unmatched.